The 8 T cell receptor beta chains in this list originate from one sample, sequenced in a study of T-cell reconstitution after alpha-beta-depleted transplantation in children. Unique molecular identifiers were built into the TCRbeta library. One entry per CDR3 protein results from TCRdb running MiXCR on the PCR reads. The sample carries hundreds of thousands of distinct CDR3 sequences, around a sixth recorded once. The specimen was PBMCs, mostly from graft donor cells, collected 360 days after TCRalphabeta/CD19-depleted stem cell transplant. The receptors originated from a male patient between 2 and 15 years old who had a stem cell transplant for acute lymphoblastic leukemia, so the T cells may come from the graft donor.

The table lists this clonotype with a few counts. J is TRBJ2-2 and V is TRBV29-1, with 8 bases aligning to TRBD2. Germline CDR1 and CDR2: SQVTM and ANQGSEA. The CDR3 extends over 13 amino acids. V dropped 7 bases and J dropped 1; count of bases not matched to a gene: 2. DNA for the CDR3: TGCAGCGCTGGGACTAGGAACACCGGGGAGCTGTTTTTT. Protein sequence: CSAGTRNTGELFF.

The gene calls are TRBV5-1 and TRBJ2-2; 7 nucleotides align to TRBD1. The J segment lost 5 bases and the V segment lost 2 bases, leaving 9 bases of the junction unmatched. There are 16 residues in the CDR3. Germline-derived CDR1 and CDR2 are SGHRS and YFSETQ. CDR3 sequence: CASSFPIEQGTGELFF. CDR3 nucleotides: TGCGCCAGCAGCTTCCCAATAGAACAGGGGACCGGGGAGCTGTTTTTT.

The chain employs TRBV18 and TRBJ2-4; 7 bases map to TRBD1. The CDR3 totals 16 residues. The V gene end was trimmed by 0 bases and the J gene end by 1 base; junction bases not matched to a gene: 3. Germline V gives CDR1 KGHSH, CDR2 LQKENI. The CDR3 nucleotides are TGTGCCAGCTCACCACCACAGGGGTTCGCCAAAAACATTCAGTACTTC. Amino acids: CASSPPQGFAKNIQYF.

The CDR3 reads CASFLDSFNTGELFF. The CDR3 DNA reads as TGCGCCAGCTTCCTAGACAGTTTTAACACCGGGGAGCTGTTTTTT. The chain uses TRBV5-1 and TRBJ2-2, with a tentative D call TRBD1 (5 bases). CDR3 length equals 15 residues. Looked up from germline, CDR1 is SGHRS and CDR2 is YFSETQ. The ends were cut back, 7 bases at V and 2 bases at J, with 15 bases in the middle.

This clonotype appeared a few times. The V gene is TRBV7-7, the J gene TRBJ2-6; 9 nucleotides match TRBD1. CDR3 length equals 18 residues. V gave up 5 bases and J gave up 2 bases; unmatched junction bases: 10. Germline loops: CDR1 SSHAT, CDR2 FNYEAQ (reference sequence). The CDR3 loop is CASSQSPGTGTGANVLTF. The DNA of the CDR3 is TGTGCCAGCAGCCAGAGTCCCGGGACAGGGACTGGGGCCAACGTCCTGACTTTC. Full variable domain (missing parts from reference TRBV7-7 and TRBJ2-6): GAGVSQSPRYKVTKRGQDVTLRCDPISSHATLYWYQQALGQGPEFLTYFNYEAQPDKSGLPSDRFSAERPEGSISTLTIQRTEQRDSAMYRCASSQSPGTGTGANVLTFGAGSRLTVL.

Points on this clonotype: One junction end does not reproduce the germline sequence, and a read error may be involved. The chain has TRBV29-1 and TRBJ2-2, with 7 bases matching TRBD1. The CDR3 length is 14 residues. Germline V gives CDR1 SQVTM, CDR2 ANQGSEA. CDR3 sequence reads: CSAETGRGTGEQFF. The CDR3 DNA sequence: TGCAGCGCCGAGACAGGGCGCGGAACCGGGGAGCAGTTTTTT.

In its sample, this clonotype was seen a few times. The chain's CDR3 is CASSFAVGQTHGYTF. The DNA for the CDR3 is TGTGCCAGCAGCTTCGCCGTGGGGCAGACCCATGGCTACACCTTC. The chain joins TRBV7-9 to TRBJ1-2; D perhaps matches TRBD1 (5 bases). The V end was cut by 3 bases, the J end by 6 bases, with 17 bases between. CDR3 length: 15 residues. The V gene's germline CDR1 is SEHNR and CDR2 FQNEAQ (reference sequence).

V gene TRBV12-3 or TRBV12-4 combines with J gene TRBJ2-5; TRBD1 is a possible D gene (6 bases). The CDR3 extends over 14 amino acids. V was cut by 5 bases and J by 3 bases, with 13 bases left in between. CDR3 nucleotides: TGTGCCAGCAGTGGGCGGACAGAGAAAGAGACCCAGTACTTC. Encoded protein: CASSGRTEKETQYF.